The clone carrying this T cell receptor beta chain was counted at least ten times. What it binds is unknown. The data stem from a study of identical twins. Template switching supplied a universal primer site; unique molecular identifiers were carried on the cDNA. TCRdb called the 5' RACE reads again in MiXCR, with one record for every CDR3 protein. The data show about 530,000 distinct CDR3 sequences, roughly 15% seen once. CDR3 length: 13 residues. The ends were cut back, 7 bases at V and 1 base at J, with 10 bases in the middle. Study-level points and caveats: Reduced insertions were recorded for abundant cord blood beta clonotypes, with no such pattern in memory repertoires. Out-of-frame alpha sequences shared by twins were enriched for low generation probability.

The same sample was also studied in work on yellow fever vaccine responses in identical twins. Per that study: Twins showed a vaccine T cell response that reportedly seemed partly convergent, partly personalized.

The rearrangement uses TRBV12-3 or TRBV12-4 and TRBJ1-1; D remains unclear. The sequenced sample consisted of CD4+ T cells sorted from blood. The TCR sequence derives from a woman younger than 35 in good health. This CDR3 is CASTTTANTEAFF. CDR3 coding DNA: TGTGCCAGCACCACCACGGCGAACACTGAAGCTTTCTTT.